This T cell receptor (beta chain) was observed in a study of cytomegalovirus exposure and HLA in healthy donors. At the level of the study: HLA-typed donors were the source of some 80 million unique TCRs, which an early data release held. Notes on the study in general: Rarity held for most TCR sequences, but there were some public TCRs that occurred in many donors. Later analysis associated a missense DCLRE1C variant with TCR beta V- and J-gene trimming.

Notes on this clone: What it binds is unknown.

PCR employed 60 Vbeta and 13 Jbeta primers. The authors' processing: As a later analysis found, there were tens of millions of unique TCR beta chains, of which some 9.9 million were shared. Some clones are missing from TCRdb's copy, which holds only in-frame ones; the method was immunoSEQ multiplex PCR. V and J calls plus clone size are reproduced from that table; the DNA served to infer D and trimming. The sample has roughly 260,000 clones, 70% to 90% seen once; the top ten hold 1.5% to 2.5%. Germline assignment: CDR1 SGHTA and CDR2 FQGNSA. V was clipped by 8 bases and J by 6 bases; unmatched bases: 4. The CDR3 loop spans 13 amino acids.

Specimen: PBMCs. The V and J genes are TRBV7-2 and TRBJ2-2; 9 bases match TRBD2. This TCR was recovered from a woman between 40 and 55 years old in good health and CMV-seropositive. Here the CDR3 DNA reads TGTGCCAGCGATCCTAGCGGGGCCGGGGAGCTGTTTTTT. Translation gives CASDPSGAGELFF.